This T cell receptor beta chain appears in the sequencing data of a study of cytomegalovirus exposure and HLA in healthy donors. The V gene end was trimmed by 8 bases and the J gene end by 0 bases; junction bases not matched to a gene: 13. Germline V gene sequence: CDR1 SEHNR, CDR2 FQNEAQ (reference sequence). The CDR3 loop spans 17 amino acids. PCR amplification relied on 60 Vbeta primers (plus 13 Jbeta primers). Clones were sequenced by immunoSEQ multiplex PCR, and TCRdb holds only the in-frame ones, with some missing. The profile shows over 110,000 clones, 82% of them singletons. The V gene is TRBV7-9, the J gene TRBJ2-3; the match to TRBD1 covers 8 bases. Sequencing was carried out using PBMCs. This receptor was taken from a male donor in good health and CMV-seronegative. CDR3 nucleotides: TGTGCCAGCTCCGAGACCCGGACAGGGCCGAGCACAGATACGCAGTATTTT. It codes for CASSETRTGPSTDTQYF.